The T cell receptor (beta chain) described here comes from a study of graft-versus-host responses after intestinal transplantation. Across the whole study: Grafts that recipients had were multivisceral, liver-intestinal, or isolated intestinal transplants.

To note about this clone: As yet, its antigen is unknown.

General observations from the study: GvH clones detected in recipient marrow included some appearing first in ileum or blood.

Sequenced by immunoSEQ multiplex PCR; TCRdb stores in-frame clones only, minus some. The table records under 75,000 clones, 90% of them present only once. The CDR3 is 13 amino acids. Germline loops: CDR1 MNHEY, CDR2 SMNVEV (reference sequence). J gave up 6 bases and V 5 bases, and 2 bases lay outside the gene matches. The sequence was obtained from a human donor who was the organ donor for an intestinal transplant. The rearrangement links TRBV27 to TRBJ1-5, with 9 bases identical to TRBD1. The material sequenced was unstimulated CD8+ T cells sorted from spleen or lymph node cells, taken before transplant. For the CDR3, the DNA is TGTGCCAGCAGTACAGGGGGCGTTCAGCCCCAGCATTTT. Its protein is CASSTGGVQPQHF.